The 23 T cell receptor beta chains reported below all come from one sample, sequenced in a study of OX40 agonist ivuxolimab in advanced cancers. Clones were sequenced by immunoSEQ multiplex PCR, and TCRdb holds only the in-frame ones, with some missing. The sample shows about 26,000 clones, roughly 73% of them seen only once. Sequenced material: CD4+ or CD8+ T cells sorted from blood, taken in a trial of the OX40 agonist ivuxolimab. Every receptor here comes from an adult with an advanced solid tumor such as melanoma, head and neck, liver or kidney cancer.

This clone was counted once. J is TRBJ1-2 and V is TRBV4-3; no clear D. CDR3 length: 14 amino acids. Germline values: CDR1 LGHNA, CDR2 YSLEER. V lost 0 bases, J lost 4 bases, and 9 bases lay in between. The CDR3 reads CASSQDRILYGYTF. The CDR3 DNA reads as TGCGCCAGCAGCCAAGATCGAATACTCTATGGCTACACCTTC.

This chain connects TRBV30 to TRBJ2-7, with D perhaps matching TRBD1 (5 bases). The CDR3 has 12 amino acids. The V and J ends lost 4 bases and 3 bases respectively, with 10 bases between them. Germline V CDR1 and CDR2: GTSNPN, SVGIG (reference sequence). CDR3 sequence (DNA): TGTGCCTGGAATTACGACAGCTACGAGCAGTACTTC. Translated: CAWNYDSYEQYF.

J is TRBJ2-3 and V is TRBV28, with TRBD2 as a possible D gene (6 bases). CDR1 and CDR2 (germline): MDHEN, SYDVKM. V was cut by 3 bases and J by 3 bases, with 22 bases left in between. This CDR3 has 18 amino acids. CDR3 protein: CASSFESGRVVGTDTQYF. The CDR3, as DNA: TGTGCCAGCAGTTTTGAAAGCGGGCGAGTTGTGGGGACAGATACGCAGTATTTT.

Judged by abundance, this clone is medium-sized. The V gene is TRBV5-1, the J gene TRBJ2-7, with TRBD2 matching over 12 bases. Looked up from germline, CDR1 is SGHRS and CDR2 is YFSETQ. This CDR3 comprises 14 residues. J was trimmed by 5 bases and V by 5 bases; bases with no gene match: 5. CDR3 sequence reads: CASRELAGGDEQYF. The CDR3 DNA reads TGCGCCAGCAGAGAGCTAGCGGGAGGGGACGAGCAGTACTTC.

DNA for the CDR3: TGTGCCAGCAGCACCCGACTAGCGGGAGTTGGCTACAATGAGCAGTTCTTC. Residues: CASSTRLAGVGYNEQFF. The V gene is TRBV9, the J gene TRBJ2-1; TRBD2 matches at 12 bases. CDR3 length: 17 residues. V was clipped by 4 bases and J by 3 bases; unmatched bases: 8. Per germline, CDR1 SGDLS and CDR2 YYNGEE.

The rearrangement links TRBV6-5 to TRBJ1-1; maybe TRBD1 (5 bases). Germline assignment: CDR1 MNHEY and CDR2 SVGAGI. CDR3 length: 11 amino acids. V was cut by 5 bases and J by 8 bases, with 9 bases left in between. CDR3 nucleotide sequence: TGTGCCAGCAGTCAGGGAGTAGAAGCTTTCTTT. Its translation is CASSQGVEAFF.

Concerning this clone: A single base is all that separates this from a far larger clone, so a read error is likely. The rearrangement uses TRBV5-1 and TRBJ2-7; 7 bases match TRBD1. CDR1 SGHRS and CDR2 YFSETQ come from the germline V gene. The CDR3 loop spans 15 amino acids. The V and J ends lost 0 bases and 3 bases, in that order; junction bases with no gene match: 6. The DNA of the CDR3 is TGCGCCAGCAGCTTGGGAGGGGGCCGCGACTACGAGCAGTACTTC. Translated, it gives CASSLGGGRDYEQYF.

This chain joins TRBV5-1 and TRBJ1-5, with D possibly being TRBD1 (5 bases). Trimming pared 0 bases from V and 1 base from J, leaving 14 bases between. CDR1 is SGHRS and CDR2 is YFSETQ in the germline V gene. The CDR3 has 17 amino acids. The CDR3 protein is CASSLGAGIGSNQPQHF. CDR3 sequence (DNA): TGCGCCAGCAGCTTGGGAGCAGGGATTGGAAGCAATCAGCCCCAGCATTTT.

The chain links TRBV19 to TRBJ2-7; 7 bases map to TRBD1. Germline V gene sequence: CDR1 LNHDA, CDR2 SQIVND (reference sequence). Unmatched junction bases numbered 8, after V lost 6 bases and J lost 6 bases. This CDR3 is built from 13 residues. The CDR3 DNA is TGTGCCAGTAGCCGACAGGGTTTTGGCGAGCAGTACTTC. Its protein is CASSRQGFGEQYF.

The rearrangement links TRBV5-8 to TRBJ2-7; 8 bases are shared with TRBD1. Germline V gene lookup returns CDR1 SGHTS and CDR2 YDEGEE. This CDR3 spans 15 amino acids. V shed 4 bases and J 0 bases; nucleotides not matched to a gene: 6. The CDR3 loop reads CASSRRTGSSYEQYF. The DNA of the CDR3 is TGTGCCAGCAGCCGACGGACAGGGAGCTCCTACGAGCAGTACTTC.

The V call is TRBV7-9, the J call TRBJ2-7; 7 bases match TRBD1. This CDR3 has 13 amino acids. V was pared by 6 bases and J by 7 bases, with 9 bases of the junction left unmatched. Germline lookup yields CDR1 SEHNR and CDR2 FQNEAQ (reference sequence). The CDR3 DNA follows: TGTGCCAGCAGTAGACAGGGAGCCCTAGAGCAGTACTTC. Protein: CASSRQGALEQYF.

The CDR3 sequence is CASSQATGHNEQFF. The CDR3 DNA follows: TGTGCCAGCAGCCAAGCGACAGGCCACAATGAGCAGTTCTTC. V gene TRBV4-2 combines with J gene TRBJ2-1, with D possibly matching TRBD1 (6 bases). With 1 base removed from V and 5 bases from J, the gap between germline ends came to 9 bases. Germline CDR1 and CDR2: LGHNA and YNFKEQ. This CDR3 region has 14 residues.

The chain couples TRBV7-8 to TRBJ2-3; D not certain. Germline CDR1 and CDR2: SGHVS and FQNEAQ. Trimming shortened V by 5 bases and J by 6 bases, and 9 bases separated the two germline ends. The CDR3 consists of 12 residues. CDR3 protein: CASSPSIDTQYF. CDR3 nucleotide sequence: TGTGCCAGCAGCCCCTCAATTGATACGCAGTATTTT.

The chain joins TRBV4-2 to TRBJ1-2; 7 bases agree with TRBD1. Germline trimming cut 0 bases from V and 6 bases from J; bases unmatched to any gene: 13. The CDR3 has 17 residues. Germline V gene sequence: CDR1 LGHNA, CDR2 YNFKEQ. CDR3 sequence (DNA): TGTGCCAGCAGCCAAGATTCCCTACAGGGGATGGAGAATGGCTACACCTTC. It yields the protein CASSQDSLQGMENGYTF.

By share, this clone counts as medium-sized. The chain employs TRBV11-2 and TRBJ1-3; D is undetermined. The CDR3 is made up of 13 amino acids. The V gene lost 3 bases and the J gene lost 0 bases, with 3 bases spanning the gap. Germline loops: CDR1 SGHAT, CDR2 FQNNGV. The CDR3 DNA reads as TGTGCCAGCAGCTTTGTCTCTGGAAACACCATATATTTT. The encoded protein is CASSFVSGNTIYF.

The chain joins TRBV27 to TRBJ2-2; no definite D call. The CDR3 length is 16 residues. Germline values: CDR1 MNHEY, CDR2 SMNVEV (reference sequence). Trimming removed 6 bases at V and 4 bases at J, with 18 bases between. This CDR3 reads CASRQAAVLGTGELFF. DNA for the CDR3: TGTGCCAGCAGGCAGGCGGCGGTCCTTGGCACCGGGGAGCTGTTTTTT.

This sequence joins TRBV29-1 and TRBJ1-1; 7 positions agree with TRBD1. The CDR3 is made up of 13 amino acids. Germline V gene sequence: CDR1 SQVTM, CDR2 ANQGSEA. After removal of 0 bases from V and 8 bases from J, the junction contained 6 bases not matched to a gene. The CDR3 loop reads CSVEEARGSEAFF. The CDR3 nucleotides read TGCAGCGTTGAAGAGGCCAGGGGGTCGGAAGCTTTCTTT.

The chain carries TRBV11-1 and TRBJ2-2; 7 bases line up with TRBD1. Germline loops: CDR1 SGHAT, CDR2 FQDESV (reference sequence). Unmatched junction bases numbered 7, after V lost 3 bases and J lost 3 bases. The CDR3 sequence is 16 residues long. The CDR3 nucleotides read TGTGCCAGCAGCTTGAGACGGGACAGCTACACCGGGGAGCTGTTTTTT. This encodes CASSLRRDSYTGELFF.

The chain is built from TRBV4-2 and TRBJ2-7; 7 bases agree with TRBD1. J lost 4 bases, V lost 4 bases, and 1 base had no gene match. Germline CDR1 is LGHNA and CDR2 is YNFKEQ. CDR3 length: 12 residues. CDR3 region: CASSPTGYEQYF. The CDR3 DNA sequence: TGTGCCAGCAGCCCGACAGGGTACGAGCAGTACTTC.

The chain employs TRBV27 and TRBJ2-2; perhaps TRBD2 as D (7 bases). The CDR3 consists of 17 residues. The germline V gene has CDR1 MNHEY and CDR2 SMNVEV (reference sequence). V lost 0 bases to trimming and J lost 2 bases, with 13 bases between them. The CDR3 reads CASSLSWGGANTGELFF. The CDR3 DNA reads TGTGCCAGCAGTTTATCGTGGGGGGGGGCCAACACCGGGGAGCTGTTTTTT.

This rearrangement joins TRBV5-1 to TRBJ2-4; 8 bases line up with TRBD1. Germline CDR1 and CDR2: SGHRS and YFSETQ. Trimming cost V 4 bases and J 3 bases; bases outside gene matches: 9. The CDR3 totals 16 residues. In DNA form, the CDR3 reads TGCGCCAGCAGCCTGAGCAGGGGGCTTGACAAAAACATTCAGTACTTC. Amino acids: CASSLSRGLDKNIQYF.

The CDR3 reads CASSLSRDRVFYEQYF. The CDR3 DNA sequence: TGTGCCAGCAGCTTATCCCGGGACAGGGTCTTCTACGAGCAGTACTTC. J is TRBJ2-7 and V is TRBV7-9; 9 nucleotides match TRBD1. V lost 2 bases, J lost 3 bases, and 8 bases stayed unmatched. In germline, CDR1 is SEHNR, CDR2 FQNEAQ (reference sequence). The CDR3 contains 16 residues.

This clone was detected a few times. The V gene is TRBV7-7, the J gene TRBJ2-2; TRBD2 agrees at 8 bases. The CDR3 consists of 13 residues. V dropped 4 bases and J dropped 6; count of bases not matched to a gene: 1. The V gene's germline CDR1 is SSHAT and CDR2 FNYEAQ (reference sequence). CDR3 sequence reads: CASSSGLAGELFF. CDR3 sequence (DNA): TGTGCCAGCAGCTCGGGACTAGCCGGGGAGCTGTTTTTT.